The table lists the clone carrying this TCR beta chain with many counts. Its target is not known. The entry originates in a study of Graves' ophthalmopathy and Graves' hyperthyroidism. Using RNA transcripts, the TCR beta CDR3 regions were amplified. RT-PCR with HTBI primers came first, then second-round multiplex PCR. TCRdb passed the multiplex PCR reads through MiXCR, listing each CDR3 protein once. Here the sample spans a few hundred thousand distinct CDR3 sequences, about 22% being singletons. Study-wide results and caveats: Ophthalmopathy could be told apart from stable hyperthyroidism by a 13-signature model (about 89% sensitivity, about 80% specificity). The model flagged ophthalmopathy progression at about 71% sensitivity and around 72% specificity.

The germline V gene has CDR1 LGHDT and CDR2 YNNKEL (reference sequence). V was clipped by 3 bases and J by 5 bases; unmatched bases: 13. CDR3 size: 17 residues. Exclusion applied to patients with other autoimmune diseases, uncontrolled infections, pregnancy or lactation. Reliance was placed on clinical symptoms, serum thyroxine, TRAb, thyroid ultrasound and orbital computed tomography for diagnosis. The sample consisted of peripheral blood. V gene TRBV3-1 combines with J gene TRBJ2-5; 9 positions agree with TRBD2. This clonotype was sampled from a woman between 50 and 59 years old with Graves' ophthalmopathy. The CDR3 spells CASSQARLAEAGETQYF. CDR3 sequence (DNA): TGTGCCAGCAGCCAGGCGAGACTAGCGGAGGCGGGGGAGACCCAGTACTTC.